The 11 T cell receptor beta chains presented below share a single source sample, sequenced in a study of shared clonotypes between healthy human individuals. The assay was immunoSEQ multiplex PCR, and TCRdb's table has in-frame clones only and misses some. Of about 2.4 million clones detected, 80% to 95% appear once; the ten largest clones hold 0.36%. Sequenced: naive CD4+ T cells from PBMCs. Stated subset: CD45RA+ positively selected. The receptors derive from a man younger than 35 in good health. Some clones in this sample may be carry-over from other donors' samples.

This chain connects TRBV14 to TRBJ2-1, with a possible D match to TRBD1 (7 bases). Germline V gene lookup returns CDR1 SGHDN and CDR2 FVKESK. CDR3 length equals 16 residues. V lost 2 bases and J lost 6, with 17 bases in between. The CDR3 sequence is CASSQFAGGHLNEQFF. CDR3 nucleotides: TGTGCCAGCAGCCAATTCGCAGGGGGGCACCTCAATGAGCAGTTCTTC.

The chain is built from TRBV5-4 and TRBJ1-5, with D unclear. Germline values: CDR1 SGHNT, CDR2 YYREEE (reference sequence). This CDR3 has 14 amino acids. With 2 bases removed from V and 1 base from J, the gap between germline ends came to 7 bases. This chain's CDR3 is CASSFAGSNQPQHF. The CDR3 nucleotides read TGTGCCAGCAGCTTCGCGGGGAGCAATCAGCCCCAGCATTTT.

As for this clone: At the DNA level, this CDR3 is encoded by other sequences in the same sample as well. This chain's CDR3 is CASSVRTGSYNEQFF. CDR3 DNA: TGTGCCAGCAGCGTAAGGACAGGGAGTTACAATGAGCAGTTCTTC. V usage is TRBV9 and J usage is TRBJ2-1; 8 bases match TRBD1. V was clipped by 1 base and J by 4 bases; unmatched bases: 4. The length of the CDR3 is 15 residues. Germline CDR1 and CDR2: SGDLS and YYNGEE.

Concerning this clone: In the same sample, other DNA sequences code for this CDR3. The J gene is TRBJ1-1, the V gene TRBV28, with a weak D call TRBD1 (6 bases). The V end lost 4 bases, the J end lost 1 base, and 10 bases lay between the germline ends. Germline loops: CDR1 MDHEN, CDR2 SYDVKM. The CDR3 contains 14 residues. CDR3 protein: CASSSPGENTEAFF. The CDR3 region has the DNA TGTGCCAGCAGTTCACCAGGGGAGAACACTGAAGCTTTCTTT.

The chain uses TRBV28 and TRBJ1-1; TRBD1 is a possible D gene (5 bases). V was trimmed by 3 bases and J by 4 bases, leaving 12 bases between them. The CDR3 is 14 amino acids. CDR1 is MDHEN, CDR2 SYDVKM, per germline. In DNA, the CDR3 is TGTGCCAGCAGTTTGGGGGACGGTAGCACTGAAGCTTTCTTT. This gives the protein CASSLGDGSTEAFF.

This sequence joins TRBV9 and TRBJ2-3; 15 bases map to TRBD2. The V segment lost 4 bases and the J segment 5 bases; nucleotides outside the gene matches: 8. The CDR3 runs to 17 residues. Germline CDR1 SGDLS, CDR2 YYNGEE. CDR3 region: CASSIGLAGGPGDTQYF. CDR3 in DNA: TGTGCCAGCAGCATCGGACTAGCGGGAGGGCCGGGAGATACGCAGTATTTT.

Regarding this clone: This sample includes further DNA sequences coding for the same CDR3. V usage is TRBV5-1 and J usage is TRBJ1-2; D is perhaps TRBD1 (6 bases). This CDR3 is 15 amino acids long. V lost 1 base to trimming and J lost 2 bases, with 12 bases between them. Germline V gives CDR1 SGHRS, CDR2 YFSETQ. The CDR3 coding sequence is TGCGCCAGCAGCTTGTCCGGACAGACAAACTATGGCTACACCTTC. Protein: CASSLSGQTNYGYTF.

This rearrangement joins TRBV9 to TRBJ2-3, with D unresolved. Germline values: CDR1 SGDLS, CDR2 YYNGEE. V was pared by 0 bases and J by 5 bases, with 4 bases between. The CDR3 runs to 12 residues. The CDR3 DNA is TGTGCCAGCAGCGTAGAGCGAGATACGCAGTATTTT. Residues: CASSVERDTQYF.

V gene TRBV5-1 combines with J gene TRBJ2-4, with a tentative D call TRBD1 (7 bases). Germline V gives CDR1 SGHRS, CDR2 YFSETQ. The CDR3 is 19 amino acids. Trimming removed 7 bases from V and 1 base from J, with 27 bases in between. CDR3 amino acids: CASDLNQEPRGVAKNIQYF. The CDR3 DNA follows: TGCGCCAGCGATCTCAACCAAGAGCCCAGGGGGGTGGCCAAAAACATTCAGTACTTC.

In the case of this clone: The same CDR3 is also encoded by other DNA sequences in this sample. The CDR3 sequence is CASSLGRQETQYF. In DNA, the CDR3 is TGTGCCAGCAGCTTGGGCCGCCAAGAGACCCAGTACTTC. This rearrangement joins TRBV5-4 to TRBJ2-5; no clear D. Germline values: CDR1 SGHNT, CDR2 YYREEE (reference sequence). The CDR3 extends over 13 amino acids. V gave up 0 bases and J gave up 1 base, with 4 bases separating them. Variable domain in full (rest from reference TRBV5-4 and TRBJ2-5): ETGVTQSPTHLIKTRGQQVTLRCSSQSGHNTVSWYQQALGQGPQFIFQYYREEENGRGNFPPRFSGLQFPNYSSELNVNALELDDSALYLCASSLGRQETQYFGPGTRLLVL.

The chain is built from TRBV28 and TRBJ2-3; 9 bases match TRBD2. The CDR3 totals 15 residues. J lost 1 base, V lost 3 bases, and 2 bases had no gene match. Germline loops: CDR1 MDHEN, CDR2 SYDVKM. CDR3 sequence reads: CASSFIAGGTDTQYF. CDR3 coding DNA: TGTGCCAGCAGTTTTATAGCGGGAGGCACAGATACGCAGTATTTT.